The present T cell receptor (beta chain) was sequenced within a study of OX40 agonist ivuxolimab in advanced cancers. Across the whole study: A mean age of approximately 64 years, range roughly 20 to 90, was recorded, and approximately 79% were male. Treatment received earlier with anti-PD-1, anti-PD-L1 or anti-CTLA-4 agents was allowed, and over 30% had some. Broader study findings: Relatively little clonal expansion, among the lowest observed, appeared in partial responders at 0.1-3.0 mg/kg. Mean expanded clone counts were higher in CD8+ than CD4+ T cells.

This CDR3 has 13 amino acids. Deletions cut 3 bases from V and 2 bases from J, with 7 bases between. From germline, CDR1 is LNHDA and CDR2 SQIVND (reference sequence). Concerning this clone itself: Its antigen is currently unknown.

The method was immunoSEQ multiplex PCR; TCRdb's version includes in-frame clones alone and lacks a portion of them. The data show some 50,000 clones, roughly 77% seen once. This clonotype was sampled from an adult with an advanced solid tumor such as melanoma, head and neck, liver or kidney cancer. This chain joins TRBV19 and TRBJ1-1; D ambiguous. The source material was CD4+ or CD8+ T cells sorted from blood, sampled in a trial of the OX40 agonist ivuxolimab. CDR3 sequence (DNA): TGTGCCAGTAGTATGGGCCACAACACTGAAGCTTTCTTT. It specifies CASSMGHNTEAFF.